These 12 T cell receptor beta chains were all obtained from the same sample, sequenced in a study of blood T cell repertoires in COVID-19. Sequencing used immunoSEQ multiplex PCR; TCRdb keeps in-frame clones, though not all of them. The profile shows approximately 390,000 clones, 87% of them singletons. The sequenced sample was peripheral blood. These receptor sequences come from a woman aged 60-75 years with COVID-19, enrolled during active disease.

The chain employs TRBV28 and TRBJ2-1, with TRBD2 as a possible D gene (5 bases). The CDR3 is 13 amino acids. The germline gives CDR1 MDHEN, CDR2 SYDVKM. The ends were cut back, 8 bases at V and 8 bases at J, with 16 bases in the middle. The CDR3 sequence: CASLTHSGHEQFF. The DNA of the CDR3 is TGTGCCAGCTTAACACACAGCGGCCATGAGCAGTTCTTC. Drawing the rest from reference TRBV28 and TRBJ2-1, the complete variable domain is DVKVTQSSRYLVKRTGEKVFLECVQDMDHENMFWYRQDPGLGLRLIYFSYDVKMKEKGDIPEGYSVSREKKERFSLILESASTNQTSMYLCASLTHSGHEQFFGPGTRLTVL.

CDR3 loop: CATSRDLVGGTEAFF. The CDR3 DNA sequence: TGTGCCACCAGCAGAGATCTGGTTGGCGGGACTGAAGCTTTCTTT. The chain recombines TRBV15 with TRBJ1-1; D remains unclear. V was cut by 0 bases and J by 5 bases, with 13 bases left in between. CDR3 size: 15 residues. The germline gives CDR1 LNHNV, CDR2 YYDKDF (reference sequence).

V usage is TRBV2 and J usage is TRBJ2-7; D remains unclear. This CDR3 spans 12 amino acids. Germline V gene sequence: CDR1 SNHLY, CDR2 FYNNEI. The V end lost 7 bases, the J end lost 4 bases, and 11 bases lay between the germline ends. The CDR3 loop is CASTGQQYEQYF. CDR3 DNA sequence: TGTGCCAGCACGGGTCAGCAGTACGAGCAGTACTTC.

This chain links TRBV5-4 with TRBJ1-2; 7 bases match TRBD1. The CDR3 is made up of 12 amino acids. The J segment lost 8 bases and the V segment lost 4 bases, leaving 5 bases of the junction unmatched. Germline V gives CDR1 SGHNT, CDR2 YYREEE (reference sequence). CDR3: CASSITGAGYTF. The CDR3 DNA sequence: TGTGCCAGCAGCATAACAGGGGCAGGCTACACCTTC.

The chain carries TRBV19 and TRBJ2-5; D is possibly TRBD1 (6 bases). V was trimmed by 4 bases and J by 5 bases, leaving 17 bases between them. Germline V gene sequence: CDR1 LNHDA, CDR2 SQIVND (reference sequence). The length of the CDR3 is 15 residues. The CDR3, as DNA: TGTGCCAGTAGTACCCTAAACAGGGTAGGGGAGACCCAGTACTTC. Amino acids: CASSTLNRVGETQYF.

This chain joins TRBV14 and TRBJ2-7, with D maybe TRBD2 (5 bases). The CDR3 consists of 13 residues. Between the trimmed V and J ends, which lost 4 bases and 5 bases, there was a span of 12 bases. Germline V gives CDR1 SGHDN, CDR2 FVKESK. CDR3 amino acids: CASSPGIRNEQYF. CDR3 nucleotides: TGTGCCAGCAGCCCGGGAATTCGGAACGAGCAGTACTTC.

The chain has TRBV29-1 and TRBJ1-1; 9 bases match TRBD1. Germline V gene sequence: CDR1 SQVTM, CDR2 ANQGSEA. V lost 4 bases, J lost 5 bases, and 2 bases stayed unmatched. The CDR3 spans 12 residues. The chain's CDR3 is CSVAQGATEAFF. In DNA form, the CDR3 reads TGCAGCGTTGCACAGGGGGCAACTGAAGCTTTCTTT.

The chain is built from TRBV5-1 and TRBJ2-3; TRBD2 agrees at 9 bases. Germline V gene lookup returns CDR1 SGHRS and CDR2 YFSETQ. The CDR3 runs to 16 residues. With V trimmed by 4 bases and J by 2 bases, 8 bases remained unmatched. The CDR3 sequence: CASSQRTSEITDTQYF. CDR3 coding DNA: TGCGCCAGCAGCCAACGGACTAGCGAGATCACAGATACGCAGTATTTT.

V usage is TRBV4-1 and J usage is TRBJ2-1; 7 bases match TRBD2. J gave up 5 bases and V 4 bases, and 17 bases lay outside the gene matches. This CDR3 is built from 18 residues. Germline values: CDR1 MGHRA, CDR2 YSYEKL. The CDR3, as DNA: TGCGCCAGCAGCCCCCCGCCCTTTGGGGGACTAAAGAACAATGAGCAGTTCTTC. Protein sequence: CASSPPPFGGLKNNEQFF.

This chain connects TRBV5-1 to TRBJ2-5, with TRBD2 matching over 8 bases. CDR1 and CDR2 from the germline V gene are SGHRS and YFSETQ. This CDR3 region has 15 residues. V trimming: 4 bases; J trimming: 2 bases; junction bases outside the gene matches: 7. This CDR3 is CASSVYSGIQETQYF. The CDR3 nucleotides read TGCGCCAGCAGCGTCTATAGCGGGATTCAAGAGACCCAGTACTTC. Combining the CDR3 with reference TRBV5-1 and TRBJ2-5 gives the whole variable domain KAGVTQTPRYLIKTRGQQVTLSCSPISGHRSVSWYQQTPGQGLQFLFEYFSETQRNKGNFPGRFSGRQFSNSRSEMNVSTLELGDSALYLCASSVYSGIQETQYFGPGTRLLVL.

This chain connects TRBV5-4 to TRBJ2-2; TRBD1 agrees at 8 bases. Germline V lookup: CDR1 SGHNT, CDR2 YYREEE (reference sequence). V was clipped by 1 base and J by 4 bases; unmatched bases: 9. CDR3 size: 17 residues. The CDR3 sequence is CASSLNRGRGGTGELFF. In DNA, the CDR3 is TGTGCCAGCAGCTTGAACAGGGGGAGAGGCGGCACCGGGGAGCTGTTTTTT.

V and J are TRBV11-3 and TRBJ2-3; the match to TRBD1 covers 7 bases. CDR1 and CDR2 from the germline V gene are SGHNT and YENEEA. V dropped 4 bases and J dropped 0; count of bases not matched to a gene: 4. This CDR3 contains 15 residues. The CDR3 nucleotides are TGTGCCAGCAGCTCGAGGGGGCTTAGCACAGATACGCAGTATTTT. It codes for CASSSRGLSTDTQYF.